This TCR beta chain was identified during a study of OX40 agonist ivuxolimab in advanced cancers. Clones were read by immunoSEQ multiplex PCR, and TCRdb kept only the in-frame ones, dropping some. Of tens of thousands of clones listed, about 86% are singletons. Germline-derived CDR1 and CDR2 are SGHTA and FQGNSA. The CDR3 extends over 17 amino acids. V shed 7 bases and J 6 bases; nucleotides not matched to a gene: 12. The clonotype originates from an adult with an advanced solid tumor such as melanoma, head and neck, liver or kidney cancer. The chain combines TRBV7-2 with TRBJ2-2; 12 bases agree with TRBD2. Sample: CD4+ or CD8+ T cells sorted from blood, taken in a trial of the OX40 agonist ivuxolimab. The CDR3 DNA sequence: TGTGCCAGCATCCTACTAGCGGGAGGCCTGTCCCCCGGGGAGCTGTTTTTT. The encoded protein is CASILLAGGLSPGELFF.